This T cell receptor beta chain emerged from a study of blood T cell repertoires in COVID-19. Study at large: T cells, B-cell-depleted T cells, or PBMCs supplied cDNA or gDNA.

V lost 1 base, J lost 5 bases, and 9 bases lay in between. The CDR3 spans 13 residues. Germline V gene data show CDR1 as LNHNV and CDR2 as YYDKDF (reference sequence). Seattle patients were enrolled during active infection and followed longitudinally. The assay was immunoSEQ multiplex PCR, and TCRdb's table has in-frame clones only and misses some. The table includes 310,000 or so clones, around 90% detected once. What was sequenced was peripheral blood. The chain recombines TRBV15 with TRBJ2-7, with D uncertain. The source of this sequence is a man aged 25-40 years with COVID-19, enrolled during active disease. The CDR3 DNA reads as TGTGCCACCAGCAGAGCTTACACCGACGAGCAGTACTTC. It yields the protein CATSRAYTDEQYF.